A single sample is the source of the 28 T cell receptor beta chains below, sequenced in a study of Ad26.COV2.S vaccination and SARS-CoV-2 variants listed by TCRdb under 2021. Reading the label with the study, this specimen's treatment or condition is: some 20 received Ad26.COV2.S at low or high dose, single or two shots; about 5 received placebo; per-sample allocation not given. For vaccine and placebo recipients, repertoires were sequenced using samples collected on day 63 after the first injection. Libraries were prepared through the immunoSEQ multiplex PCR assay. The immuneACCESS repertoire file appears here via TCRdb, limited to in-frame rearrangements. These files lack a portion of the clones; in checked studies, under half of the deficit traces to unresolved V genes, and the cause of the others is not known. In all, the sample holds roughly 350,000 clones, and more than 85% of those were seen once. Approximately 5% of the sample lies in the top ten.

Material: peripheral blood, obtained in a trial of Ad26.COV2.S vaccine versus placebo. The receptor set was obtained from a person aged 18-60 years who received the Ad26.COV2.S COVID-19 vaccine or a placebo.

In its sample, this clone was seen once. One end of the junction fails to match germline, which may point to a read error. The V gene is TRBV11-2, the J gene TRBJ1-1, with D possibly matching TRBD1 (5 bases). The germline V gene has CDR1 SGHAT and CDR2 FQNNGV. The CDR3 runs 12 residues. CDR3 sequence: CASSLPYGGVRF. As DNA, the CDR3 is TGTGCCAGCAGCTTACCGTACGGGGGGGTTCGGTTT.

The gene calls are TRBV5-1 and TRBJ1-2, with 7 positions matching TRBD1. This CDR3 region has 15 residues. CDR1 is SGHRS, CDR2 YFSETQ, per germline. V lost 4 bases and J lost 0; bases outside the gene matches: 6. The CDR3 protein is CASSERTGSNYGYTF. The DNA for the CDR3 is TGCGCCAGCAGCGAGAGGACAGGATCTAACTATGGCTACACCTTC.

The gene calls are TRBV15 and TRBJ1-4; 8 bases match TRBD1. Germline V gene lookup returns CDR1 LNHNV and CDR2 YYDKDF (reference sequence). J lost 10 bases, V lost 0 bases, and 7 bases had no gene match. The CDR3 runs to 15 residues. In DNA, the CDR3 is TGTGCCACCAGCAGAGATCGGGGACAGGTCGGAAAACTGTTTTTT. Its translation: CATSRDRGQVGKLFF.

This sequence joins TRBV6-5 and TRBJ1-5; tentatively, D is TRBD1 (6 bases). This CDR3 comprises 14 residues. The V end lost 11 bases, the J end lost 7 bases, and 21 bases lay between the germline ends. The germline CDR1 and CDR2 sequences are MNHEY and SVGAGI. CDR3 coding DNA: TGTGCCTCACACCGGGGGGGCCTGGACCAGCCCCAGCATTTT. Residues: CASHRGGLDQPQHF.

This clone showed up just a few times. The chain combines TRBV30 with TRBJ1-4, with a tentative D call TRBD1 (5 bases). The CDR3 extends over 16 amino acids. Germline V CDR1 and CDR2: GTSNPN, SVGIG (reference sequence). Deletions cut 3 bases from V and 4 bases from J, with 18 bases between. For the CDR3, the DNA is TGTGCCTGGAGGCGGGTCGGGACGCAGTATAATGAAAAACTGTTTTTT. It specifies CAWRRVGTQYNEKLFF. The complete variable domain, with remaining parts taken from reference TRBV30 and TRBJ1-4, reads SQTIHQWPATLVQPVGSPLSLECTVEGTSNPNLYWYRQAAGRGLQLLFYSVGIGQISSEVPQNLSASRPQDRQFILSSKKLLLSDSGFYLCAWRRVGTQYNEKLFFGSGTQLSVL.

V is TRBV19 and J is TRBJ1-1; D ambiguous. The CDR3 is 16 amino acids. In germline, CDR1 is LNHDA, CDR2 SQIVND (reference sequence). V was trimmed by 8 bases and J by 1 base, leaving 20 bases between them. The DNA of the CDR3 is TGTGCCAGTGACGGAAACACCATTCTAGGGAACACTGAAGCTTTCTTT. Translation: CASDGNTILGNTEAFF.

V and J are TRBV3-1 (or the pseudogene TRBV3-2) and TRBJ1-1; D gene uncertain. With 1 base removed from V and 11 bases from J, the gap between germline ends came to 14 bases. The CDR3 is 13 amino acids. Germline values: CDR1 LGHDT, CDR2 YNNKEL (reference sequence). In nucleotides, the CDR3 is TGTGCCAGCAGCCAAGGCCCCGCCGGGGAGGCTTTCTTT. Its protein product is CASSQGPAGEAFF.

The rearrangement uses TRBV15 and TRBJ2-2; 13 bases match TRBD2. Trimming removed 3 bases from V and 5 bases from J; junction bases left unmatched: 12. Germline assignment: CDR1 LNHNV and CDR2 YYDKDF (reference sequence). This CDR3 contains 19 residues. CDR3: CATSSLPLTSGGRTGELFF. DNA of the CDR3: TGTGCCACCAGCAGTCTCCCTTTGACTAGCGGGGGGCGGACCGGGGAGCTGTTTTTT. Variable domain in full (rest from reference TRBV15 and TRBJ2-2): DAMVIQNPRYQVTQFGKPVTLSCSQTLNHNVMYWYQQKSSQAPKLLFHYYDKDFNNEADTPDNFQSRRPNTSFCFLDIRSPGLGDTAMYLCATSSLPLTSGGRTGELFFGEGSRLTVL.

The table lists this clone with a count of one. This chain uses TRBV5-5 with TRBJ2-5, with D perhaps matching TRBD1 (5 bases). This CDR3 contains 17 residues. Trimming removed 4 bases from V and 0 bases from J, with 19 bases in between. Germline lookup yields CDR1 SGHKS and CDR2 YYEKEE (reference sequence). The CDR3 region is CASSPGWQGRHQETQYF. The CDR3 coding sequence is TGTGCCAGCAGCCCCGGCTGGCAGGGAAGGCACCAAGAGACCCAGTACTTC.

CDR3 in amino acids: CATSESSEGEQFF. CDR3 bases: TGTGCCACCAGTGAATCTAGCGAGGGTGAGCAGTTCTTC. The gene calls are TRBV24-1 and TRBJ2-1; D is perhaps TRBD2 (6 bases). Germline V gene lookup returns CDR1 KGHDR and CDR2 SFDVKD. Trimming pared 4 bases from V and 9 bases from J, leaving 12 bases between. This CDR3 is built from 13 residues.

V and J are TRBV11-2 and TRBJ2-1; D possibly matches TRBD1 or TRBD2 (5 bases each). The CDR3 has 17 amino acids. V dropped 5 bases and J dropped 0 bases, with 17 bases sitting between them. Germline lookup yields CDR1 SGHAT and CDR2 FQNNGV. This chain's CDR3 is CASSAGTGRRSYNEQFF. CDR3 bases: TGTGCCAGCAGCGCTGGAACGGGACGGCGCTCCTACAATGAGCAGTTCTTC. The variable domain in full, completed from reference TRBV11-2 and TRBJ2-1, reads EAGVAQSPRYKIIEKRQSVAFWCNPISGHATLYWYQQILGQGPKLLIQFQNNGVVDDSQLPKDRFSAERLKGVDSTLKIQPAKLEDSAVYLCASSAGTGRRSYNEQFFGPGTRLTVL.

This chain connects TRBV2 to TRBJ2-7, with D possibly being TRBD2 (5 bases). The germline V gene has CDR1 SNHLY and CDR2 FYNNEI. CDR3 size: 15 residues. V lost 5 bases and J 2 bases, leaving 16 bases between the germline ends. The CDR3 region is CASSQNRDRPYEQYF. In DNA form, the CDR3 reads TGTGCCAGCAGTCAAAACCGGGATAGGCCCTACGAGCAGTACTTC.

This clone was found once. The rearrangement joins TRBV6-5 to TRBJ1-4; tentative D call: TRBD1 (6 bases). The V gene lost 6 bases and the J gene lost 2 bases, with 13 bases spanning the gap. This CDR3 has 15 amino acids. Germline values: CDR1 MNHEY, CDR2 SVGAGI. The CDR3 DNA is TGTGCCAGCAGCGGGGGCGGACAGACTAATGAAAAACTGTTTTTT. Protein product: CASSGGGQTNEKLFF.

V gene TRBV5-1 combines with J gene TRBJ2-1, with 10 bases aligning to TRBD2. V shed 3 bases and J 3 bases; nucleotides not matched to a gene: 3. The CDR3 runs to 15 residues. CDR1 is SGHRS, CDR2 YFSETQ, per germline. For the CDR3, the DNA is TGCGCCAGCAGCTACCTAGCGGGAGACTACAATGAGCAGTTCTTC. Its protein product is CASSYLAGDYNEQFF.

V and J are TRBV30 and TRBJ2-7, with D perhaps matching TRBD1 (5 bases). The length of the CDR3 is 11 residues. Germline V gene lookup returns CDR1 GTSNPN and CDR2 SVGIG (reference sequence). Trimming stripped 0 bases from V and 11 bases from J, with 11 bases between. The CDR3 here is CAWSVKGVKYF. The CDR3 DNA reads as TGTGCCTGGAGTGTTAAAGGGGTGAAGTACTTC.

The V call is TRBV6-5, the J call TRBJ1-1; 9 nucleotides agree with TRBD1. The V and J ends lost 6 bases and 6 bases, in that order; junction bases with no gene match: 8. Germline V gene data show CDR1 as MNHEY and CDR2 as SVGAGI. The CDR3 has 14 amino acids. The CDR3 reads CASSIDRGDPEAFF. The CDR3 nucleotides read TGTGCCAGCAGCATAGACAGGGGGGACCCTGAAGCTTTCTTT.

J is TRBJ2-1 and V is TRBV5-6, with D possibly being TRBD1 (5 bases). The V end lost 1 base, the J end lost 8 bases, and 10 bases lay between the germline ends. The CDR3 covers 13 residues. Germline V lookup: CDR1 SGHDT, CDR2 YYEEEE. This CDR3 is CASSLTGFDEQFF. The DNA for the CDR3 is TGTGCCAGCAGCTTGACAGGATTTGATGAGCAGTTCTTC.

V gene TRBV5-1 combines with J gene TRBJ2-5; D might be TRBD1 (5 bases). CDR1 is SGHRS, CDR2 YFSETQ, per germline. Trimming took 0 bases from V and 2 from J, leaving 11 bases between them. CDR3 length equals 15 residues. Here the CDR3 reads CASSLGGAAQETQYF. CDR3 in DNA: TGCGCCAGCAGCTTGGGTGGGGCGGCACAAGAGACCCAGTACTTC.

The chain uses TRBV11-2 and TRBJ2-1; 9 nucleotides line up with TRBD2. CDR3 size: 15 residues. The germline gives CDR1 SGHAT, CDR2 FQNNGV. Germline trimming cut 1 base from V and 9 bases from J; bases unmatched to any gene: 7. The CDR3 DNA reads TGTGCCAGCAGCTTAGTTACAGCGGGGGGTACTGAGCAGTTCTTC. It yields the protein CASSLVTAGGTEQFF.

The chain carries TRBV6-5 and TRBJ1-6; the match to TRBD1 covers 7 bases. V shed 5 bases, J shed 9 bases, and the junction held 4 bases outside the gene matches. The CDR3 sequence is 13 residues long. The germline gives CDR1 MNHEY, CDR2 SVGAGI. DNA of the CDR3: TGTGCCAGCAGTACCCGACAGGGTTCACCCCTCCACTTT. It specifies CASSTRQGSPLHF.

The rearrangement uses TRBV11-3 and TRBJ2-1; D is unclear. V was shortened by 5 bases and J by 2 bases, with 16 bases between the two germline ends. The V gene's germline CDR1 is SGHNT and CDR2 YENEEA. The CDR3 extends over 16 amino acids. The CDR3 loop is CASSLDPTSAYNEQFF. The DNA for the CDR3 is TGTGCCAGCAGCCTGGACCCCACCTCAGCCTACAATGAGCAGTTCTTC.

The gene calls are TRBV7-9 and TRBJ1-1, with 11 bases matching TRBD1. The CDR3 covers 14 residues. In germline, CDR1 is SEHNR, CDR2 FQNEAQ (reference sequence). The junction had 4 bases not matched to a gene; V was cut back by 6 bases and J by 4 bases. CDR3 residues: CASRTGTGGTEAFF. The CDR3 DNA reads as TGTGCCAGCAGGACCGGGACAGGGGGCACTGAAGCTTTCTTT.

The table lists this clone with a count of one. The chain combines TRBV5-1 with TRBJ2-1; 9 positions agree with TRBD1. Germline V gives CDR1 SGHRS, CDR2 YFSETQ. This CDR3 region has 15 residues. Losses at the gene ends were 4 bases for V and 7 bases for J; bases not matched to a gene: 9. The DNA of the CDR3 is TGCGCCAGCAGCCCATTAACGACAGGGGGGAATGAGCAGTTCTTC. Its translation is CASSPLTTGGNEQFF. Based on the CDR3 plus reference TRBV5-1 and TRBJ2-1, the full variable domain is KAGVTQTPRYLIKTRGQQVTLSCSPISGHRSVSWYQQTPGQGLQFLFEYFSETQRNKGNFPGRFSGRQFSNSRSEMNVSTLELGDSALYLCASSPLTTGGNEQFFGPGTRLTVL.

This clone occurred a few times. This rearrangement joins TRBV3-1 (or the pseudogene TRBV3-2) to TRBJ2-3; D not resolved. The CDR3 spans 15 residues. Germline lookup yields CDR1 LGHDT and CDR2 YNNKEL (reference sequence). Trimming left V 4 bases short and J 0 bases short, with 11 bases between. The CDR3 nucleotides are TGTGCCAGCAGCCCGCTGACACCTAGCACAGATACGCAGTATTTT. Protein: CASSPLTPSTDTQYF.

CDR3 sequence reads: CASSSLRSGYGYTF. The CDR3 DNA is TGTGCCAGCAGCTCCCTTCGGTCCGGGTATGGCTACACCTTC. J is TRBJ1-2 and V is TRBV14; the D is unclear. Germline V CDR1 and CDR2: SGHDN, FVKESK. V lost 5 bases to trimming and J lost 5 bases, with 15 bases between them. This CDR3 contains 14 residues.

V is TRBV27 and J is TRBJ1-6; D remains unclear. Trimming removed 6 bases from V and 0 bases from J, with 12 bases in between. CDR3 length: 16 residues. Germline CDR1 and CDR2: MNHEY and SMNVEV (reference sequence). This chain's CDR3 is CASSLSVSSYNSPLHF. The CDR3 DNA follows: TGTGCCAGCAGCCTTTCAGTGAGCTCCTATAATTCACCCCTCCACTTT.

The CDR3 coding sequence is TGTGCCAGCAGCTTGGCCGTAAGGGTGGACGAGCAGTACTTC. Translated: CASSLAVRVDEQYF. The chain combines TRBV5-4 with TRBJ2-7; D uncertain. CDR3 length: 14 amino acids. Deletions cut 0 bases from V and 5 bases from J, with 12 bases between. CDR1 is SGHNT and CDR2 is YYREEE in the germline V gene (reference sequence).

This chain connects TRBV28 to TRBJ2-7; D call uncertain. This CDR3 is built from 13 residues. In germline, CDR1 is MDHEN, CDR2 SYDVKM. With 7 bases removed from V and 3 bases from J, the gap between germline ends came to 13 bases. The CDR3: CASNPGRIYEQYF. The CDR3 nucleotides are TGTGCCAGCAATCCAGGACGTATCTACGAGCAGTACTTC.